This TCR beta chain derives from a study of T cell responses to AZD1222 COVID-19 vaccine. Study observations and caveats: At baseline, just 6 or 7 AZD1222 recipients tested seropositive. Repertoires were sampled only after the peak T cell response. At 160-218 and 743-854, vaccine-associated CD4 TCRs were dominant, and they spanned spike.

Method: immunoSEQ multiplex PCR; TCRdb's copy keeps in-frame clones and lacks some. The sample contains roughly 120,000 clones, more than 80% of which appear only once. Comments on this clone: The antigen is unknown.

This specimen consisted of peripheral blood, obtained on day 0 of AZD1222 vaccination. This clonotype was obtained from an adult in good health.

The CDR3: CASVDSSDLYNEQFF. DNA of the CDR3: TGTGCCAGCGTCGACTCCTCAGACCTTTACAATGAGCAGTTCTTC. V gene TRBV6-1 combines with J gene TRBJ2-1; unclear D gene. Trimming shortened V by 8 bases and J by 4 bases, and 18 bases separated the two germline ends. Per the germline V gene, CDR1 is MNHNS and CDR2 is SASEGT. This CDR3 region has 15 residues.